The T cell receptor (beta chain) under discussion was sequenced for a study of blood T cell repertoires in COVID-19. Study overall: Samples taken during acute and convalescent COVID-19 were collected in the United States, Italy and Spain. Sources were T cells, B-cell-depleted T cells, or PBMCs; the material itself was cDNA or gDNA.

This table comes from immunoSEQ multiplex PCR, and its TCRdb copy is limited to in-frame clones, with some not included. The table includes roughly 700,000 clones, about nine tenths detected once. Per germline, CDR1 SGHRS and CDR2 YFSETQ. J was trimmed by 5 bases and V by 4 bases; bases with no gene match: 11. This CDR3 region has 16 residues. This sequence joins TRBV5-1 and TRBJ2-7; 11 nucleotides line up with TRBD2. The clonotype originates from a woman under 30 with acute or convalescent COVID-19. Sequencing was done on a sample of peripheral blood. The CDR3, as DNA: TGCGCCAGCAGCCCGTCTAGCGGGGGGCCCCAGGACGAGCAGTACTTC. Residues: CASSPSSGGPQDEQYF. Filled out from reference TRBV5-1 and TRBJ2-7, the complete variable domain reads KAGVTQTPRYLIKTRGQQVTLSCSPISGHRSVSWYQQTPGQGLQFLFEYFSETQRNKGNFPGRFSGRQFSNSRSEMNVSTLELGDSALYLCASSPSSGGPQDEQYFGPGTRLTVT.